The sequence of this TCR beta chain was determined in a study of blood T cell repertoires in COVID-19. Germline V gene data show CDR1 as ENHRY and CDR2 as SYGVKD. This CDR3 region has 13 residues. V lost 4 bases to trimming and J lost 2 bases, with 8 bases between them. Generated by immunoSEQ multiplex PCR, the TCRdb table keeps only in-frame clones and is missing some. The table has under 150,000 clones, over 80% seen once. This receptor was identified in a woman aged 50 to 65 who had been exposed to COVID-19. This rearrangement joins TRBV10-3 to TRBJ1-1, with D unclear. Sequenced: PBMCs or T cells enriched from blood (not recorded which). The CDR3 loop is CAISANTNTEAFF. For the CDR3, the DNA is TGTGCCATCAGTGCTAATACCAACACTGAAGCTTTCTTT.